Detailed here is one T cell receptor beta chain. What it recognizes is unknown. The source of the sample is a study of beta chain features in type 1 diabetes. Study context: Sorted cell examination encompassed about 110 million cells across all samples. Study findings and constraints: Type 1 diabetes patients had moderately but significantly shorter TCRB CDR3s in all four CD4+ subsets.

cDNA synthesis used the whole RNA isolate, giving expressed TCRB sequences. Sequenced by immunoSEQ multiplex PCR; TCRdb stores in-frame clones only, minus some. The sample lists some 190,000 clones, about 7.9% occurring once. This clonotype originated in a young man with type 1 diabetes. Input material: central memory CD4+ T cells from blood.

DNA of the CDR3: TGCGCCAGCAGCTTGGGGCCCGGACTAGCGAACAATGAGCAGTTCTTC. It yields the protein CASSLGPGLANNEQFF. The chain couples TRBV5-1 to TRBJ2-1; 9 nucleotides line up with TRBD2. J was trimmed by 5 bases and V by 0 bases; bases with no gene match: 6. The CDR3 runs to 16 residues. Germline lookup yields CDR1 SGHRS and CDR2 YFSETQ.